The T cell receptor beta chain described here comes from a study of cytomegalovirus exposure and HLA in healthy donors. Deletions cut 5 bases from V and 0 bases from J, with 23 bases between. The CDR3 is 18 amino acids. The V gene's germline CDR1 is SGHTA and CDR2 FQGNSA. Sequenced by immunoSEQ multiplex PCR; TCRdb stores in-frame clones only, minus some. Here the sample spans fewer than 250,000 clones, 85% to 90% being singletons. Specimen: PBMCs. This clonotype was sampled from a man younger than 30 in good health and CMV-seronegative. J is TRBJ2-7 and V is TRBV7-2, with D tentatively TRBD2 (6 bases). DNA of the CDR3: TGTGCCAGCAGCCTCAATAAGGGTTTGCGGGGCCCCTCCTACGAGCAGTACTTC. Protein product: CASSLNKGLRGPSYEQYF.